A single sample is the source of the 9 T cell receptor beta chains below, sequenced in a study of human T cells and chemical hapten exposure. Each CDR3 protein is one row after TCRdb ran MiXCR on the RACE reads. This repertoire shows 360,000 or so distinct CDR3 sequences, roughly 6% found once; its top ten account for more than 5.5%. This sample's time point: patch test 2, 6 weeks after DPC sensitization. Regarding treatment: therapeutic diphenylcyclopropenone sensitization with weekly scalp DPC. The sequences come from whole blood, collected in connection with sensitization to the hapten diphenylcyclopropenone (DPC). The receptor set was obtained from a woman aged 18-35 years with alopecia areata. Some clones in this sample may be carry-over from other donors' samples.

In nucleotides, the CDR3 is TGTGCCAGCACCACAACTTCGGGGGGCTGGACTGAAGCTTTCTTT. It yields the protein CASTTTSGGWTEAFF. The genes are TRBV3-1 and TRBJ1-1; tentatively, D is TRBD1 (6 bases). CDR3 size: 15 residues. Germline V gene data show CDR1 as LGHDT and CDR2 as YNNKEL (reference sequence). V lost 7 bases, J lost 5 bases, and 20 bases lay in between.

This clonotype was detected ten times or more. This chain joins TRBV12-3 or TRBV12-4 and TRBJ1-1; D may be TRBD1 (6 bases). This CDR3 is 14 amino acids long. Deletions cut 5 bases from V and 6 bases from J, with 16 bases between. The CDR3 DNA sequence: TGTGCCAGCAGTCCGGACAGAGGGAGGCCTGAAGCTTTCTTT. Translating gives CASSPDRGRPEAFF.

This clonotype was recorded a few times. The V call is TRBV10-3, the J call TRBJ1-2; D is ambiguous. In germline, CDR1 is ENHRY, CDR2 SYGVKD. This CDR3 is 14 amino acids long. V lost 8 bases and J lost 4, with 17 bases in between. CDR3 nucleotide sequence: TGTGCCATCGGAAACGACCGATCCCCCTATGGCTACACCTTC. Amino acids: CAIGNDRSPYGYTF.

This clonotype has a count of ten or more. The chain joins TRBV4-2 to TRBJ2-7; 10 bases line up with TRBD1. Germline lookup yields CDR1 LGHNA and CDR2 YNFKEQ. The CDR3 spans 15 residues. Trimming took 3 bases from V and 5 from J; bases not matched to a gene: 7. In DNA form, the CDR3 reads TGTGCCAGCAGCCACCGGACAGGGGGTGTTGACGAGCAGTACTTC. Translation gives CASSHRTGGVDEQYF.

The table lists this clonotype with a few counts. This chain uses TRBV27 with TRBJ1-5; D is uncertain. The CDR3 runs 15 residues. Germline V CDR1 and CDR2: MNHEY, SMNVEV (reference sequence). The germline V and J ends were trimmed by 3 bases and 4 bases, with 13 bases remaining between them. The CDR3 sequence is CASSLSVRTNQPQHF. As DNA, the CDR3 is TGTGCCAGCAGTTTGTCGGTCAGGACGAATCAGCCCCAGCATTTT.

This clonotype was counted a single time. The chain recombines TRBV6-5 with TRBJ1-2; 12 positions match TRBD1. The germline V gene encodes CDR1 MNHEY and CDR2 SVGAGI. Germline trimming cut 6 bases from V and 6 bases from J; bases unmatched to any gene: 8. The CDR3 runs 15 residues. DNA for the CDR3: TGTGCCAGCAGAGACGGGACAGGGGGCGCAGATGGCTACACCTTC. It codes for CASRDGTGGADGYTF.

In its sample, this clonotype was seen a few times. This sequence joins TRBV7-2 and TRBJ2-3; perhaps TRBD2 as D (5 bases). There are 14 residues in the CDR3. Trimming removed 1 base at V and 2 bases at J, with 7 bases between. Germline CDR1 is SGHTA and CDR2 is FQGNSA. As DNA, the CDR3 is TGTGCCAGCAGCTTAGTGAGGGACACAGATACGCAGTATTTT. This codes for CASSLVRDTDTQYF.

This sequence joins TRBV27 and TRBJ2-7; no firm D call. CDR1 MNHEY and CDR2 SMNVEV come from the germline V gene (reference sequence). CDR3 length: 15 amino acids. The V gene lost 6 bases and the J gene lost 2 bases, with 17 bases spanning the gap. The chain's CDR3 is CASRLTLALTYEQYF. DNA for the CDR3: TGTGCCAGCAGACTGACGCTCGCTCTAACCTACGAGCAGTACTTC.

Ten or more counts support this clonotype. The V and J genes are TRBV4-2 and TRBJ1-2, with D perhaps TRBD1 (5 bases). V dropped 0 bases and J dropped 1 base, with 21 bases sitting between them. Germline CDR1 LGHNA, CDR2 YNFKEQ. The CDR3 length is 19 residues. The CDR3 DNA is TGTGCCAGCAGCCAAGAATACGGGACCTACGCCTCCAATAACTATGGCTACACCTTC. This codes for CASSQEYGTYASNNYGYTF.